This T cell receptor beta chain was captured in a study of cytomegalovirus exposure and HLA in healthy donors. Broader study findings: Reports indicate that TCR beta sequences accurately predicted the HLA-A and HLA-B alleles of most subjects.

Both 60 Vbeta primers and 13 Jbeta primers went into the PCR. In the source study's methods: Later reanalysis found 75 million to 95 million unique TCR beta chains, around 9.9 million of them shared. Assay used: immunoSEQ multiplex PCR; TCRdb lists only in-frame clones, some missing. V and J calls and clone size are those listed in that table; D and trimming were worked out from the DNA. The sample lists about 110,000 clones, 65% to 80% occurring once. Regarding this clone: No antigen is known for it.

This receptor was obtained from a woman between 50 and 59 years old in good health and CMV-seropositive. The sequenced sample was PBMCs.

The CDR3 here is CASPSSGKGLDTEAFF. DNA for the CDR3: TGTGCCAGCCCGTCCTCGGGCAAGGGACTGGACACTGAAGCTTTCTTT. This sequence joins TRBV7-2 and TRBJ1-1; possible D gene TRBD1, 5 bases. Trimming took 8 bases from V and 3 from J, leaving 22 bases between them. CDR1 SGHTA and CDR2 FQGNSA come from the germline V gene. This CDR3 contains 16 residues.